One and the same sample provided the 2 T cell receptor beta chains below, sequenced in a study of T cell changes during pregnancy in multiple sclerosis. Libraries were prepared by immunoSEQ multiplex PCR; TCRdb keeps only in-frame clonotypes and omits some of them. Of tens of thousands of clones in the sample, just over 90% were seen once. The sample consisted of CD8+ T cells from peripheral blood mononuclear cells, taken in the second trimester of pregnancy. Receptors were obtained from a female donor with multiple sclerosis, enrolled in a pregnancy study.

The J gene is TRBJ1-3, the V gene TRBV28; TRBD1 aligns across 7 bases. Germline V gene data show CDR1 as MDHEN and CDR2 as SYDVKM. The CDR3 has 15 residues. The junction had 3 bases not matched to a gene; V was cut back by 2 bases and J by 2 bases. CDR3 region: CASSLTTGPGNTIYF. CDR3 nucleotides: TGTGCCAGCAGTTTAACGACAGGGCCTGGAAACACCATATATTTT. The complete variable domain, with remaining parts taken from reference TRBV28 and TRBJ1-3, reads DVKVTQSSRYLVKRTGEKVFLECVQDMDHENMFWYRQDPGLGLRLIYFSYDVKMKEKGDIPEGYSVSREKKERFSLILESASTNQTSMYLCASSLTTGPGNTIYFGEGSWLTVV.

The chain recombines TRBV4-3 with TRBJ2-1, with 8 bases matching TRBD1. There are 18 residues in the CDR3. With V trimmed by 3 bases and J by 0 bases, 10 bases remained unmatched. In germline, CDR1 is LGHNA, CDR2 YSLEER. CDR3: CASSHYGQGESSYNEQFF. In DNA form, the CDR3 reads TGCGCCAGCAGCCATTATGGACAGGGTGAAAGCTCCTACAATGAGCAGTTCTTC.